The 10 T cell receptor beta chains below all came from one sample that was sequenced in a study of blood T cell repertoires in COVID-19. Some clones are missing from TCRdb's copy, which holds only in-frame ones; the method was immunoSEQ multiplex PCR. The profile shows 52,000 or so clones, about nine tenths of them singletons. The sample was peripheral blood. The source of these receptors is a human donor in a cohort sampled during active COVID-19.

V and J are TRBV19 and TRBJ1-5; no firm D call. Germline V CDR1 and CDR2: LNHDA, SQIVND (reference sequence). Between the trimmed V and J ends, which lost 7 bases and 4 bases, there was a span of 11 bases. The length of the CDR3 is 13 residues. DNA of the CDR3: TGTGCCAGTATAGGAGGAGGTAATCAGCCCCAGCATTTT. Its protein product is CASIGGGNQPQHF.

The chain is built from TRBV6-5 and TRBJ1-1, with 8 nucleotides matching TRBD1. The V and J ends lost 7 bases and 0 bases, in that order; junction bases with no gene match: 7. The germline gives CDR1 MNHEY, CDR2 SVGAGI. The CDR3 length is 15 residues. Here the CDR3 reads CASIQQGGMNTEAFF. The CDR3 nucleotides read TGTGCCAGCATCCAACAGGGGGGGATGAACACTGAAGCTTTCTTT.

The chain's CDR3 is CASSYDRATEAFF. In nucleotides, the CDR3 is TGTGCCAGCAGTTACGACAGGGCCACTGAAGCTTTCTTT. The chain is built from TRBV6-4 and TRBJ1-1; 7 positions match TRBD1. Trimming cost V 5 bases and J 4 bases; bases outside gene matches: 4. Germline V gene lookup returns CDR1 MRHNA and CDR2 SNTAGT. This CDR3 has 13 residues.

This sequence joins TRBV19 and TRBJ1-5, with D tentatively TRBD1 (6 bases). The germline gives CDR1 LNHDA, CDR2 SQIVND (reference sequence). The CDR3 consists of 15 residues. Trimming cost V 7 bases and J 5 bases, with 18 bases left between them. As DNA, the CDR3 is TGTGCCAGTAAGAGGGACACACTTCTCGATCAGCCCCAGCATTTT. This codes for CASKRDTLLDQPQHF.

The sample holds one count of this clone. This chain joins TRBV25-1 and TRBJ1-4; D may be TRBD1 (5 bases). Germline V gene data show CDR1 as MGHDK and CDR2 as SYGVNS. The CDR3 covers 15 residues. V was shortened by 6 bases and J by 3 bases, with 14 bases between the two germline ends. CDR3 DNA: TGTGCCAGCAGCCCGGCGGACAATCCTAATGAAAAACTGTTTTTT. Translated: CASSPADNPNEKLFF. The variable domain in full, completed from reference TRBV25-1 and TRBJ1-4, reads EADIYQTPRYLVIGTGKKITLECSQTMGHDKMYWYQQDPGMELHLIHYSYGVNSTEKGDLSSESTVSRIRTEHFPLTLESARPSHTSQYLCASSPADNPNEKLFFGSGTQLSVL.

V is TRBV6-1 and J is TRBJ2-7, with D possibly TRBD1 on 5 matching bases. Trimming shortened V by 0 bases and J by 4 bases, and 10 bases separated the two germline ends. Germline V CDR1 and CDR2: MNHNS, SASEGT. CDR3 length: 14 residues. The CDR3 DNA reads TGTGCCAGCAGTGAAGCGGGCCAGGGTTACGAGCAGTACTTC. Translated, it gives CASSEAGQGYEQYF.

For this clone: Relative to the germline gene, one junction end is altered; a read error may explain this. The rearrangement joins TRBV7-9 to TRBJ2-3; D call uncertain. The germline gives CDR1 SEHNR, CDR2 FQNEAQ (reference sequence). This CDR3 contains 8 residues. The CDR3 DNA follows: TGCCTTTTAGATACGCAGTATTTT. Amino acids: CLLDTQYF.

V and J are TRBV28 and TRBJ2-7; D possibly corresponds to TRBD1 (6 bases). Trimming took off 6 bases at V and 7 bases at J, with 13 bases between the two ends. Germline CDR1 and CDR2: MDHEN and SYDVKM. This CDR3 spans 12 amino acids. The CDR3 DNA follows: TGTGCCAGCAGAAGCAGGGGTTGGGAGCAGTACTTC. Protein sequence: CASRSRGWEQYF.

V usage is TRBV9 and J usage is TRBJ2-2; 8 nucleotides match TRBD1. Trimming took 3 bases from V and 4 from J; bases not matched to a gene: 8. Germline CDR1 and CDR2: SGDLS and YYNGEE. CDR3 size: 16 residues. The chain's CDR3 is CASSERPGGGTGELFF. CDR3 bases: TGTGCCAGCAGCGAAAGACCAGGGGGCGGCACCGGGGAGCTGTTTTTT.

This clone was detected only once. The chain combines TRBV18 with TRBJ2-2, with 12 bases fitting TRBD2. The ends lost 2 bases at V and 5 bases at J; junction bases unmatched: 6. The CDR3 totals 17 residues. Germline CDR1 is KGHSH and CDR2 is LQKENI. CDR3 region: CASSPTSGGPSTGELFF. CDR3 nucleotide sequence: TGTGCCAGCTCACCAACTAGCGGGGGGCCCTCAACCGGGGAGCTGTTTTTT. The whole variable domain, filled in from reference TRBV18 and TRBJ2-2, reads NAGVMQNPRHLVRRRGQEARLRCSPMKGHSHVYWYRQLPEEGLKFMVYLQKENIIDESGMPKERFSAEFPKEGPSILRIQQVVRGDSAAYFCASSPTSGGPSTGELFFGEGSRLTVL.